This paragraph reports one TCR beta chain. Its binding antigen is unknown. No clone much larger than this one lies a single base away; base qualities are absent. Library method: the immunoSEQ multiplex PCR assay. In TCRdb, the immuneACCESS table is reduced to in-frame sequences with V and J assigned. These tables do not hold every clone; where another copy was compared, an unresolved V gene accounts for under half, and the others remain unexplained. The sample table holds more than 55,000 clones, of which 90% were seen once. About 6.4% of the sample goes to the ten largest clones. These data are taken from a study of T cell changes during pregnancy in multiple sclerosis (dated by TCRdb to about 2019). General notes on the study: Changes in the T cell repertoire over the course of pregnancy were examined in this study in women with multiple sclerosis.

Trimming removed 7 bases from V and 7 bases from J; the gene matches leave 5 bases unexplained. CDR1 SQVTM and CDR2 ANQGSEA are derived from the germline V gene. Inclusive of the bounding cysteine and phenylalanine, the CDR3 is 11 residues long. Here the CDR3 DNA is all that survives: 33 bases in frame from base 1. Sequences were derived from peripheral blood, sampled in the third trimester of pregnancy. This clonotype was sampled from a female donor in good health, enrolled as a control in a pregnancy study. The chain is encoded by TRBV29-1 joined to TRBJ1-2; TRBD1 matches 8 bases in the middle. The CDR3 amino acid sequence is: CSAGDRFGYTF. The DNA sequence is as follows: TGCAGCGCCGGGGACAGGTTTGGCTACACCTTC.